This is a list of T cell receptor beta chains from one sample in a study of blood T cell repertoires in COVID-19. Profiled with immunoSEQ multiplex PCR; TCRdb holds only in-frame clones, not every one. The sample yields roughly 100,000 clones, more than 60% seen once. Sequenced sample: peripheral blood. The source is a man aged 70-80 years with active or convalescent COVID-19. Both conserved end residues are part of each CDR3. The order of the fields is D gene, J gene, V gene, CDR3 protein. The D gene is left open where the match is weak.

>TRBD1|TRBJ1-6|TRBV5-5
CASSGKQGPYSPLHF
>.|TRBJ1-1|TRBV3-1/TRBV3-2
CASSQDYGEVVDTEAFF
>TRBD2|TRBJ2-5|TRBV5-1
CASSWTSGETQYF
>.|TRBJ2-7|TRBV6-5
CASSANPGVYEQYF
>TRBD2|TRBJ2-1|TRBV4-2
CASSQDLLAGGGEQFF
>TRBD2|TRBJ2-7|TRBV27
CASSFRLAGASYEQYF
>.|TRBJ1-2|TRBV5-1
CASSENRGGYTF
>.|TRBJ1-1|TRBV5-1
CASSLTGDTEAFF
>TRBD1|TRBJ1-6|TRBV5-1
CASSRGGDRSNNSPLHF
>TRBD1|TRBJ1-5|TRBV27
CASRPDRGQFYSNQPQHF
>.|TRBJ2-5|TRBV5-6
CASSRGAEGWTQYF
>TRBD1|TRBJ2-5|TRBV27
CASSQTGGRRETQYF
>.|TRBJ1-1|TRBV5-1
CASSVSPRGVNTEAFF
>TRBD1|TRBJ2-7|TRBV19
CASSIRGTGVYEQYF
>.|TRBJ2-1|TRBV5-1
CASSLLDSNEQFF
>TRBD1|TRBJ2-6|TRBV30
CACQGDGANVLTF
>.|TRBJ2-5|TRBV7-7
CASSLMQGPQETQYF
>TRBD2|TRBJ2-7|TRBV5-4
CASSPGTSGSVGHEQYF
>.|TRBJ2-5|TRBV5-4
CASSLVGTQETQYF
>.|TRBJ1-4|TRBV6-2/TRBV6-3
CASSYRDLEEKLFF
>.|TRBJ1-1|TRBV2
CASSLPNTEAFF
>TRBD1|TRBJ1-3|TRBV9
CASSGRQGLRNTIYF
>TRBD1|TRBJ1-2|TRBV6-5
CASSYSGQGIYGYTF
>.|TRBJ1-1|TRBV5-6
CASSSAGVREAFF
>.|TRBJ1-6|TRBV5-1
CASSLGGIRSNSPLHF
>.|TRBJ1-1|TRBV19
CASSTYWGGTEAFF
>TRBD2|TRBJ2-7|TRBV9
CASSPRIGAGAYEQYF